This T cell receptor (beta chain) was obtained from a study of CD8+ T cells in alopecia areata. Study summary: Severity among treated patients was scored by the percentage of scalp area affected.

Treatment reported: oral pan-JAK inhibitor, 5-10 mg twice daily. The study's findings and limits: Sequence data from scalp samples additionally include resident alphabeta T cells of normal skin. The link between baseline CD8+ expansion and response remains uncertain with one nonresponder.

CDR1 is SQVTM, CDR2 ANQGSEA, per germline. CDR3 length equals 13 residues. V lost 3 bases, J lost 5 bases, and 13 bases lay in between. A note on this clone: Its specificity is unknown.

After isolation, RNA underwent reverse transcription to generate cDNA as the sequencing template. Only in-frame clones appear in the TCRdb table, and some are missing; sequencing was by immunoSEQ multiplex PCR. The table shows hundreds of thousands of clones, with about 62% occurring only once. The sample consisted of CD4+ T cells sorted from blood, taken at week 24, from a patient treated with tofacitinib. The TCR comes from a human donor with alopecia areata. This chain links TRBV29-1 with TRBJ1-2; D unresolved. The CDR3 loop reads CSVEKDPRYGYTF. The CDR3 DNA sequence: TGCAGCGTTGAGAAGGACCCGAGGTATGGCTACACCTTC.